The 20 T cell receptor beta chains below come from one sample, sequenced in a study of cytotoxic CD8 clonotypes in ibrutinib-treated CLL. Clones were sequenced by immunoSEQ multiplex PCR, and TCRdb holds only the in-frame ones, with some missing. The sample lists 130,000 or so clones, roughly 77% seen once, with 25% to 30% in the top ten. Source: PBMCs, taken after 12 months of ibrutinib treatment. Source of these receptors: a human donor with chronic lymphocytic leukemia.

This chain uses TRBV28 with TRBJ1-1; the D gene is possibly TRBD1 (5 bases). The CDR3 covers 14 residues. V was pared by 1 base and J by 3 bases, with 9 bases between. From germline, CDR1 is MDHEN and CDR2 SYDVKM. In nucleotides, the CDR3 is TGTGCCAGCAGTTTATCAGGGTGGGACACTGAAGCTTTCTTT. Protein: CASSLSGWDTEAFF. Supplemented by reference TRBV28 and TRBJ1-1, the full variable domain reads DVKVTQSSRYLVKRTGEKVFLECVQDMDHENMFWYRQDPGLGLRLIYFSYDVKMKEKGDIPEGYSVSREKKERFSLILESASTNQTSMYLCASSLSGWDTEAFFGQGTRLTVV.

This rearrangement joins TRBV6-5 to TRBJ2-2; 8 bases are shared with TRBD1. The CDR3 loop spans 15 amino acids. CDR1 is MNHEY and CDR2 is SVGAGI in the germline V gene. The V gene end was trimmed by 6 bases and the J gene end by 7 bases; junction bases not matched to a gene: 10. The CDR3 region has the DNA TGTGCCAGCAGCCCTCCGGGACAGGAGGGCGGGGAGCTGTTTTTT. Translation gives CASSPPGQEGGELFF.

For the CDR3, the DNA is TGTGCCAGCAGTGAAAGGGGAGGGACTCATCCCCGCGATACGCAGTATTTT. Its translation: CASSERGGTHPRDTQYF. V and J are TRBV25-1 and TRBJ2-3; 7 nucleotides match TRBD2. This CDR3 is 17 amino acids long. Germline CDR1 is MGHDK and CDR2 is SYGVNS. V shed 2 bases, J shed 6 bases, and the junction held 14 bases outside the gene matches.

The gene calls are TRBV11-3 and TRBJ2-7; 8 bases are a match to TRBD1. The germline gives CDR1 SGHNT, CDR2 YENEEA. Trimming cost V 4 bases and J 2 bases; bases outside gene matches: 4. This CDR3 comprises 14 residues. CDR3 sequence: CASSSTGAPYEQYF. The CDR3 DNA is TGTGCCAGCAGCTCGACAGGGGCTCCCTACGAGCAGTACTTC.

J is TRBJ2-7 and V is TRBV15; D gene ambiguous. From germline, CDR1 is LNHNV and CDR2 YYDKDF (reference sequence). The CDR3 contains 14 residues. V was clipped by 1 base and J by 0 bases, with 7 bases between them. The CDR3 region is CATSRVLSSYEQYF. The CDR3 DNA is TGTGCCACCAGCAGAGTGCTTAGCTCCTACGAGCAGTACTTC.

V is TRBV28 and J is TRBJ1-2, with a tentative D call TRBD1 (5 bases). The germline V and J ends were trimmed by 6 bases and 6 bases, with 17 bases remaining between them. CDR1 and CDR2 from the germline V gene are MDHEN and SYDVKM. CDR3 size: 14 residues. The CDR3 DNA is TGTGCCAGCAGGTACTTAGACAGTACGAATGGCTACACCTTC. Translation: CASRYLDSTNGYTF.

In this sample, this clone turned up once. V is TRBV25-1 and J is TRBJ1-3; D perhaps matches TRBD1 (5 bases). The CDR3 is made up of 13 amino acids. Germline V gives CDR1 MGHDK, CDR2 SYGVNS. Trimming pared 5 bases from V and 4 bases from J, leaving 9 bases between. The CDR3 reads CASSFGGGNTIYF. The CDR3 DNA sequence: TGTGCCAGCAGTTTTGGGGGGGGAAACACCATATATTTT. Variable domain in full (rest from reference TRBV25-1 and TRBJ1-3): EADIYQTPRYLVIGTGKKITLECSQTMGHDKMYWYQQDPGMELHLIHYSYGVNSTEKGDLSSESTVSRIRTEHFPLTLESARPSHTSQYLCASSFGGGNTIYFGEGSWLTVV.

The chain carries TRBV5-1 and TRBJ2-1; 10 nucleotides agree with TRBD2. V dropped 2 bases and J dropped 3; count of bases not matched to a gene: 5. CDR3 length: 16 residues. CDR1 and CDR2 (germline): SGHRS, YFSETQ. The CDR3 protein is CASSFASGSLYNEQFF. Written as DNA, the CDR3 is TGCGCCAGCAGCTTTGCTAGCGGGAGCCTCTACAATGAGCAGTTCTTC.

This clone was detected ten times or more. V and J are TRBV27 and TRBJ1-5; tentatively, D is TRBD1 (5 bases). Germline CDR1 and CDR2: MNHEY and SMNVEV (reference sequence). The V end was cut by 8 bases, the J end by 3 bases, with 26 bases between. This CDR3 has 18 residues. The CDR3 spells CASRRQIPTLGVNQPQHF. Here the CDR3 DNA reads TGTGCCAGCCGAAGACAGATACCAACCCTTGGGGTCAATCAGCCCCAGCATTTT.

The chain joins TRBV5-1 to TRBJ2-5; possible D gene TRBD2, 5 bases. The CDR3 length is 14 residues. Trimming pared 2 bases from V and 4 bases from J, leaving 12 bases between. The germline V gene has CDR1 SGHRS and CDR2 YFSETQ. In DNA, the CDR3 is TGCGCCAGCAGCTTCGTCGGACTCCCAGAGACCCAGTACTTC. Translating it yields CASSFVGLPETQYF.

CDR3 sequence reads: CASSTTIAGELFF. The DNA for the CDR3 is TGTGCCAGCAGTACAACCATCGCCGGGGAGCTGTTTTTT. The chain uses TRBV27 and TRBJ2-2; D is unresolved. There are 13 residues in the CDR3. Germline V gene lookup returns CDR1 MNHEY and CDR2 SMNVEV (reference sequence). V was shortened by 5 bases and J by 6 bases, with 10 bases between the two germline ends.

The chain uses TRBV28 and TRBJ2-3, with D perhaps matching TRBD2 (8 bases). Germline V gives CDR1 MDHEN, CDR2 SYDVKM. V lost 2 bases and J lost 9, with 15 bases in between. The CDR3 spans 14 residues. For the CDR3, the DNA is TGTGCCAGCAGTTTACAGGGGGGACTAGGGACGCAGTATTTT. This encodes CASSLQGGLGTQYF.

V gene TRBV5-1 combines with J gene TRBJ1-6, with D perhaps matching TRBD1 (5 bases). Trimming left V 4 bases short and J 7 bases short, with 15 bases between. The CDR3 length is 15 residues. CDR1 SGHRS and CDR2 YFSETQ come from the germline V gene. The CDR3 sequence: CASSDRTRGNSPLHF. CDR3 in DNA: TGCGCCAGCAGCGATAGGACGCGGGGCAATTCACCCCTCCACTTT.

This clone was counted only a few times. The CDR3 here is CASSSRQGSYEQYF. CDR3 bases: TGTGCCAGTAGTTCTCGACAAGGCTCCTACGAGCAGTACTTC. The rearrangement uses TRBV19 and TRBJ2-7; D remains unclear. The V and J ends lost 5 bases and 0 bases respectively, with 11 bases between them. Germline V lookup: CDR1 LNHDA, CDR2 SQIVND (reference sequence). The CDR3 loop spans 14 amino acids.

This clone was counted once. V gene TRBV6-1 combines with J gene TRBJ1-5; D gene ambiguous. Germline CDR1 is MNHNS and CDR2 is SASEGT. The CDR3 covers 13 residues. Trimming pared 1 base from V and 9 bases from J, leaving 10 bases between. DNA of the CDR3: TGTGCCAGCAGTGAAGAAGGCGAGGGGCCCCAGCATTTT. Amino acids: CASSEEGEGPQHF.

The V gene is TRBV10-3, the J gene TRBJ2-7; D is perhaps TRBD1 (7 bases). Trimming shortened V by 6 bases and J by 4 bases, and 22 bases separated the two germline ends. The CDR3 has 16 residues. Germline V gives CDR1 ENHRY, CDR2 SYGVKD. DNA for the CDR3: TGTGCCATCAGAGAAAACAGGGGCTCTGGGGGGTACGAGCAGTACTTC. Its translation: CAIRENRGSGGYEQYF.

In its sample, this clone was seen a few times. This chain links TRBV11-3 with TRBJ1-5, with D uncertain. This CDR3 has 13 residues. Trimming removed 2 bases at V and 5 bases at J, with 7 bases between. CDR1 SGHNT and CDR2 YENEEA come from the germline V gene. The CDR3 nucleotides are TGTGCCAGCAGCTTAATCGGGGATCAGCCCCAGCATTTT. Amino acids: CASSLIGDQPQHF.

Many counts were recorded for this clone. CDR3 nucleotides: TGTGCCAGCAGTTACCTCGGGGGGGTACAATACGAGCAGTACTTC. Translated: CASSYLGGVQYEQYF. The rearrangement uses TRBV27 and TRBJ2-7, with 8 bases identical to TRBD2. From germline, CDR1 is MNHEY and CDR2 SMNVEV (reference sequence). The CDR3 sequence is 15 residues long. With V trimmed by 4 bases and J by 4 bases, 9 bases remained unmatched.

The rearrangement uses TRBV9 and TRBJ2-2; 10 positions agree with TRBD1. The germline CDR1 and CDR2 sequences are SGDLS and YYNGEE. This CDR3 has 16 residues. The junction had 3 bases not matched to a gene; V was cut back by 0 bases and J by 4 bases. Here the CDR3 reads CASSVAGTGVTGELFF. DNA for the CDR3: TGTGCCAGCAGCGTAGCAGGGACAGGGGTCACCGGGGAGCTGTTTTTT.

J is TRBJ2-7 and V is TRBV11-2; D is uncertain. CDR1 is SGHAT, CDR2 FQNNGV, per germline. V was shortened by 6 bases and J by 6 bases, with 9 bases between the two germline ends. The CDR3 is 11 amino acids. CDR3 nucleotides: TGTGCCAGCAGTCCAGGTGCCGAGCAGTACTTC. Residues: CASSPGAEQYF.